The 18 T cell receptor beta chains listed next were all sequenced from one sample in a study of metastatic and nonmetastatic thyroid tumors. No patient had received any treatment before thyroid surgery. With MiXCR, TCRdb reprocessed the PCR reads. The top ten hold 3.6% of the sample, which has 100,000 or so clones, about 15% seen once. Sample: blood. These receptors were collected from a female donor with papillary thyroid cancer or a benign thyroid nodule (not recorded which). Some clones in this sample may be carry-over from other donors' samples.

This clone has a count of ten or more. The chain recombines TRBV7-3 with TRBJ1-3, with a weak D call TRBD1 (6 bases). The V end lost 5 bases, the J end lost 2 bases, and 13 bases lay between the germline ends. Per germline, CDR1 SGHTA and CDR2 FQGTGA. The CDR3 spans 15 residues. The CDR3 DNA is TGTGCCAGCAGCCCGGGGGGCTTGGCTGGAAACACCATATATTTT. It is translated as CASSPGGLAGNTIYF. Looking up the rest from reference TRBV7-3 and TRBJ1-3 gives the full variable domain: GAGVSQTPSNKVTEKGKYVELRCDPISGHTALYWYRQSLGQGPEFLIYFQGTGAADDSGLPNDRFFAVRPEGSVSTLKIQRTERGDSAVYLCASSPGGLAGNTIYFGEGSWLTVV.

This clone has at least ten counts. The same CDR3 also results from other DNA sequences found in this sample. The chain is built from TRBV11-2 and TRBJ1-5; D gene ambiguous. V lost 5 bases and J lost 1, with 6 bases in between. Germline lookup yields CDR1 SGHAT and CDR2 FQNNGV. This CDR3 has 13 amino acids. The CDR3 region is CASSKDSNQPQHF. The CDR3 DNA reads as TGTGCCAGCAGCAAGGACAGCAATCAGCCCCAGCATTTT.

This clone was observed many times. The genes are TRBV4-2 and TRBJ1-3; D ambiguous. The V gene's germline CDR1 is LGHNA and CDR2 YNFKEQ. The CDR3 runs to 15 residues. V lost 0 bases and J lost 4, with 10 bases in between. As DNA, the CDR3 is TGTGCCAGCAGCCAAGATAGCGGACGGGGAAACACCATATATTTT. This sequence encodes CASSQDSGRGNTIYF.

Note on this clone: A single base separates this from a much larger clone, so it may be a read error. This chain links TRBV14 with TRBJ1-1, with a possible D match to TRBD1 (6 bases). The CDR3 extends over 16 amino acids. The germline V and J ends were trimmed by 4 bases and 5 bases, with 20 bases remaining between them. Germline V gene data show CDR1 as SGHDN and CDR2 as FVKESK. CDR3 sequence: CASSPPGGGIWTEAFF. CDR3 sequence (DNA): TGTGCCAGCAGCCCCCCTGGAGGGGGGATATGGACTGAAGCTTTCTTT.

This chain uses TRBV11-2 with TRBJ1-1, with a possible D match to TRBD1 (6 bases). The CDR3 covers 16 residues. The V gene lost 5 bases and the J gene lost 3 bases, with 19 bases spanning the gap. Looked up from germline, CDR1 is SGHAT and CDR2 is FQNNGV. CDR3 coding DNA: TGTGCCAGCAGCCCAAGACAGGACCCGAGGGACACTGAAGCTTTCTTT. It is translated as CASSPRQDPRDTEAFF.

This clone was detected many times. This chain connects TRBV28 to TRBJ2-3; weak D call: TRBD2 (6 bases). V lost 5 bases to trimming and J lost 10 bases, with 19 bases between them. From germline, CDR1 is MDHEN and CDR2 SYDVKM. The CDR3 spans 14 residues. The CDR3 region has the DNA TGTGCCAGCAGTCCTCTTTTTCCGGGACTGGCGCAGTATTTT. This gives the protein CASSPLFPGLAQYF.

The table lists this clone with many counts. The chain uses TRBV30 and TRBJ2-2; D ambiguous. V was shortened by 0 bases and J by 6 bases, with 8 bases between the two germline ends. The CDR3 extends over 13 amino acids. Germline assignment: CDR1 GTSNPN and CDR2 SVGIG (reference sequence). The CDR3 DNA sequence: TGTGCCTGGAGTGTGACAATCGCCGGGGAGCTGTTTTTT. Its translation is CAWSVTIAGELFF.

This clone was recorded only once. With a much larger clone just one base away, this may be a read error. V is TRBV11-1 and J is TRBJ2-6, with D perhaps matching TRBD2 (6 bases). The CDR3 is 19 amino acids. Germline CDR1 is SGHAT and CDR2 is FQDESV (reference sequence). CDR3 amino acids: CASILTGRIEVSGANVLTF. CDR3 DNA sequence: TGTGCCAGCATCTTAACGGGGAGGATAGAGGTCTCTGGGGCCAACGTCCTGACTTTC.

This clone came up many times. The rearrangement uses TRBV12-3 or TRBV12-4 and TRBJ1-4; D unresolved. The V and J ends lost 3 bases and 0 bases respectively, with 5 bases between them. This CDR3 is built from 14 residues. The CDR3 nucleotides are TGTGCCAGCAGTTTGTCCGCAACTAATGAAAAACTGTTTTTT. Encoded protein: CASSLSATNEKLFF.

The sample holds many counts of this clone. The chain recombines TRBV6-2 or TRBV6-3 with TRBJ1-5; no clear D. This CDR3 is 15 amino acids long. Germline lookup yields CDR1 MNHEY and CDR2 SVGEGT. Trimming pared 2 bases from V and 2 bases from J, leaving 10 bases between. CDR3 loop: CASSYGLSGNQPQHF. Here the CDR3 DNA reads TGTGCCAGCAGTTACGGACTCTCCGGCAATCAGCCCCAGCATTTT.

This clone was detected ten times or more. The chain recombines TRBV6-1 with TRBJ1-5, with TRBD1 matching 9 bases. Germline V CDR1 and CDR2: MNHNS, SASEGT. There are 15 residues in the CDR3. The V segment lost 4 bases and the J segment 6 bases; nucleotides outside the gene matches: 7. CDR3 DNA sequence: TGTGCCAGCAGTGTTTACAGGGGGCTGGGTCAGCCCCAGCATTTT. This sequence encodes CASSVYRGLGQPQHF.

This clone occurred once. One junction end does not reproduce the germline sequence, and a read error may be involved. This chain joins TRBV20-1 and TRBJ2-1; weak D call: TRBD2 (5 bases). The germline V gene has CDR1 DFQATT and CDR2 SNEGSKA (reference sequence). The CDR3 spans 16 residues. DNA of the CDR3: TGCAGTGCCCACCCCCCGCGGGCGGGTATATACAATGATCAGTTCTTC. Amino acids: CSAHPPRAGIYNDQFF.

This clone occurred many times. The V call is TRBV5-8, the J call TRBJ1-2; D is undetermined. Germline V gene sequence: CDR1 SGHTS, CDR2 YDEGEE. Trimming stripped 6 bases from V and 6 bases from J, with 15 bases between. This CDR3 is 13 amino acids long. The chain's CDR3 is CASTLGIADGYTF. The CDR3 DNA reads TGTGCCAGCACCTTAGGGATTGCCGATGGCTACACCTTC.

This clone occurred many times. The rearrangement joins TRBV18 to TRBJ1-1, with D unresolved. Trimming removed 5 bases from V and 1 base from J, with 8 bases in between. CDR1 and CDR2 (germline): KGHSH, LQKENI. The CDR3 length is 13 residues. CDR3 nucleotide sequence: TGTGCCAGCTCAGTCGCTGGGAACACTGAAGCTTTCTTT. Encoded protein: CASSVAGNTEAFF.

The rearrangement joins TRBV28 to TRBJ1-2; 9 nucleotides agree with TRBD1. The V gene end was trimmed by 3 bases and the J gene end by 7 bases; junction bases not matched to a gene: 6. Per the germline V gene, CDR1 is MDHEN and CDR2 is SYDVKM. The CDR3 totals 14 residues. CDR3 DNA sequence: TGTGCCAGCAGTTTCGCGGGACAGGGAGCTGGCTACACCTTC. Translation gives CASSFAGQGAGYTF.

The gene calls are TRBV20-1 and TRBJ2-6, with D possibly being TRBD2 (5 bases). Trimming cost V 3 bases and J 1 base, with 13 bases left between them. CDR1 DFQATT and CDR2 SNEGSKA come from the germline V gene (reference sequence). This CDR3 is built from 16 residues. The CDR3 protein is CSASSAVGSGANVLTF. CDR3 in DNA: TGCAGTGCTAGTTCAGCGGTTGGGTCTGGGGCCAACGTCCTGACTTTC.

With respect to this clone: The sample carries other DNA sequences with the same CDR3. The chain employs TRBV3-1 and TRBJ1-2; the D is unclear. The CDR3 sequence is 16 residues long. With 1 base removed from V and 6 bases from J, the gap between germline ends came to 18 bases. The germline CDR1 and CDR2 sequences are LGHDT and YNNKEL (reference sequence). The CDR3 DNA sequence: TGTGCCAGCAGCCAAGCCAATCCGGGTCAAGGAGATGGCTACACCTTC. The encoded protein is CASSQANPGQGDGYTF.

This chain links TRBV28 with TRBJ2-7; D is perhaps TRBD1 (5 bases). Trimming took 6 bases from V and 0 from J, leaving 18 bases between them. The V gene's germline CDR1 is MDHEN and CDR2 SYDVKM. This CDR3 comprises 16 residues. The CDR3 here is CASSPSLGPVSYEQYF. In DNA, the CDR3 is TGTGCCAGCAGCCCGTCCCTGGGGCCTGTCTCCTACGAGCAGTACTTC.